Detailed here is one T cell receptor (beta chain). No cognate antigen has been identified for it. At one end the junction does not follow the germline gene, possibly because of a read error. TCR CDR3 regions were amplified from genomic DNA by multiplex PCR using the deep immunoSEQ assay. For each cell subset, the extracted genomic DNA was distributed evenly across all wells of several immunoSEQ 96-well plates, and each plate served as one replicate. For unsorted PBMC, about 300 ng of genomic DNA, equivalent to around 30,000 T cell genomes, went into each replicate PCR. Genomic DNA from unsorted PBMC was sequenced over ten immunoSEQ deep assay plates. The purified libraries were quantified using a Qubit 3.0 fluorometer, sized with a Bioanalyzer 2100, and then quantified again using the KAPA Library Quantification kit. A separate single-read 150-cycle Illumina NextSeq 550 flow cell was used to sequence each immunoSEQ 96-well plate. From the authors' description of their analysis: Because only junctional sequences without quality scores were contained in the immunoSEQ output, filtering matching that applied to full-length reads could not be performed. Sequences were annotated with PyIR, a Python wrapper for IgBLAST v1.9, using IMGT germline references to assign V/J genes and CDR3. Reads were filtered out if the reads had weak V/J assignments (E-value above 1e-6), no CDR3, stop codons, out-of-frame junctions, or ambiguous translated residues. V3J clonotypes were defined as sequences sharing an identical inferred V gene, J gene, and CDR3 amino acid sequence. To compute the percentage overlap between repertoires, the number of shared unique clonotypes was divided by the size of the smaller repertoire. Richness of each repertoire was evaluated using RTK rarefaction, the Chao1 estimator, and Recon v2.1 estimates of unobserved clonotypes. Here the immuneACCESS table is served through TCRdb, limited to in-frame sequences with V and J called. Missing clones are a known gap in these copies; in checked studies unresolved V genes cover under half, and the rest lacks a known reason. V and J calls plus clone size are reproduced from that table; the DNA served to infer D and trimming. The sample table records about 600,000 clones; around 78% of these occur just once. Of the sample, around 13% is held by the ten largest clones.

The CDR3 goes from the cysteine to the phenylalanine over 17 residues. This entry keeps only the CDR3 DNA: 51 bases, framed from base 1. The germline V gene (reference sequence) specifies GTSNPN as CDR1 and SVGIG as CDR2. This sample was taken from a study of shared clonotypes between healthy human individuals (dated by TCRdb to about 2020). About the full investigation: The cohort comprised a couple of women and a few men aged 18 to 49 years. To estimate repertoire size and how much clonotypes are shared between individuals, the study performed deep sequencing of blood TCR repertoires from about five healthy adults. Different laboratories and diverse techniques were used to prepare libraries and sequence TCR repertoires, to increase sequencing depth and limit assay-specific biases. Each donor's leukapheresis produced roughly between roughly 0.85 and 9.5 billion PBMCs.

Points the paper makes about the study in general: Sampling was restricted to blood, and TCR repertoires in tissues likely differ from the TCR repertoires found in blood. The genetic and exposure-history diversity represented was limited by the small number of donors. Pairwise subsampling led to the expectation that sequencing depth would affect the degree of clonotype sharing among donors.

The donors were healthy, HIV-negative adults with no recently reported acute infections or vaccinations. Only Caucasian adults living in Nashville, Tennessee, USA were represented among the donors. For unsorted samples, some 90 million PBMCs were counted and genomic DNA was extracted with the QIAamp DNA Blood Mini kit. After blood collection by leukapheresis, PBMCs were isolated using Ficoll-Histopaque density gradient centrifugation and then cryopreserved in the vapor phase of liquid nitrogen. The rearrangement joined TRBV30 to TRBJ2-3; TRBD2 agrees with 9 junctional bases. Specimen: PBMCs. The receptor comes from a woman aged 40 to 50 in good health. Some clones in this sample may be carry-over from other donors' samples. The DNA sequence reads TGTGCCTGGAGTGTTGGCAGGACTAGCGAAAACACAGATGCGCAGTATTTT. Translated, this is CAWSVGRTSENTDAQYF.